Below, one TCR beta chain is given with its context. Its antigen remains unidentified. This sample stems from a study of shared clonotypes between healthy human individuals. Overall study results and limits: Clonotypes shared by all four donors outscored non-shared clonotypes in generation probability.

J was trimmed by 4 bases and V by 3 bases; bases with no gene match: 10. This CDR3 contains 16 residues. In germline, CDR1 is SGHNT, CDR2 YYREEE (reference sequence). Using immunoSEQ multiplex PCR, the repertoire was profiled, and TCRdb retains in-frame clones only, with some absent. This repertoire shows around 510,000 clones, 90% to 97% found once; its top ten account for nearly 0.065%. The sequence derives from a woman in her 30s in good health. The V call is TRBV5-4, the J call TRBJ1-3; 7 positions match TRBD1. The sample comprised naive CD4+ T cells sorted from blood. The subset denotes: CD45RA+ positively selected. CDR3 coding DNA: TGTGCCAGCAGCTCGACAGGGATAATCCGGGGAAACACCATATATTTT. Residues: CASSSTGIIRGNTIYF.